The entry below gives a single T cell receptor (beta chain) sequence along with its context. This clonotype was counted at least ten times. What this receptor recognizes is not known. Base qualities are not recorded, but no much larger clone differs from it by a single base. TCRdb lists the instrument as Illumina HiSeq 2500. TCR beta libraries were prepared by quantitative 5'-RACE with molecular barcodes. The authors processed their data as follows. A new computational method based on a probabilistic model of VDJ rearrangement was used to identify disease-linked TCR variants. The raw public data were reprocessed by TCRdb itself: fastp quality trimming at Q25, MiXCR clonotype calling, in-frame beta chains only. CDR3 protein duplicates are merged, each entry listing the most common genes and DNA. The V and J calls were not made by the authors but by TCRdb's processing. The sample yields 200,000 to 300,000 distinct CDR3 sequences; 7.5% to 9% were counted once. In total, the top ten clones hold about 6.8% of the sample.

This sample stems from a study of CD8 T cells in ankylosing spondylitis (dated by TCRdb to the late 2010s). With respect to the entire study: The study set out to find disease-linked TCR variants by profiling T cell receptor beta repertoires in ankylosing spondylitis patients and healthy donors. The full study cohort was made up of about two dozen ankylosing spondylitis patients and 108 healthy donors. Peripheral blood was sampled, and synovial fluid was additionally collected from ankylosing spondylitis patients. General study outcomes and caveats: Some motif variants had previously been reported in the synovial fluid and blood of reactive arthritis patients, which suggests shared mechanisms of disease initiation. A TCR beta motif made up of several highly homologous amino acid variants appeared to be characteristic of blood from ankylosing spondylitis patients. The disease-linked clones showed a CD8+ phenotype and occurred at relatively low frequencies in peripheral blood. The disease-linked clones were reported to be significantly enriched in matched synovial fluid samples from ankylosing spondylitis patients.

From the cysteine through the phenylalanine, the CDR3 covers 16 amino acids. Just the 48-base CDR3 DNA is kept, in frame starting at base 1. The germline V gene (reference sequence) yields DFQATT for CDR1 and SNEGSKA for CDR2. V and J lose 0 bases and 8 bases, and a span of 20 bases separates them. The V and J segments used are TRBV20-1 and TRBJ2-1, with a tentative D call of TRBD1 or TRBD2, each matching 5 bases. Sequences were obtained from blood, either unsorted or a sorted T cell fraction (not recorded which). This TCR came from a male donor with ankylosing spondylitis or in good health (not recorded which). The sequence in DNA is TGCAGTGCTAGAGATTTCCGGGACCGGTTATTGGATGAGCAGTTCTTC. It translates to CSARDFRDRLLDEQFF.